A single sample is the source of the 6 T cell receptor beta chains below, sequenced in a study of blood T cells in healthy people across ages. Sample-barcoded 5' priming and a J-beta primer mix drove a second PCR of roughly 6 to 12 cycles. TCRdb re-called the 5' RACE reads through MiXCR, storing one row per CDR3 protein. The sample includes hundreds of thousands of distinct CDR3 sequences, around 25% of them seen just once. The same sample was also used in a study of T cells of mothers and their children.

Sequenced input: blood. The receptors shown here come from a boy aged 5-17 years in good health.

The chain combines TRBV20-1 with TRBJ1-6; tentative D call: TRBD1 (5 bases). Germline-derived CDR1 and CDR2 are DFQATT and SNEGSKA (reference sequence). This CDR3 has 14 amino acids. Trimming pared 8 bases from V and 5 bases from J, leaving 16 bases between. The CDR3 reads CSSSGTLDNSPLHF. As DNA, the CDR3 is TGCAGTTCATCCGGGACGTTGGATAATTCACCCCTCCACTTT.

This clonotype has more than one count but fewer than ten. One end of the junction fails to match germline, which may point to a read error. The chain uses TRBV7-2 and TRBJ2-5; D remains ambiguous. This CDR3 has 13 residues. Germline loops: CDR1 SGHTA, CDR2 FQGNSA. DNA for the CDR3: TGTGACAGCAGCTTAAAGGGTCCCGAGACCCAGTACTTC. This translates into CDSSLKGPETQYF.

J is TRBJ2-1 and V is TRBV11-2; D is perhaps TRBD1 or TRBD2 (5 bases each). The CDR3 consists of 16 residues. Germline CDR1 is SGHAT and CDR2 is FQNNGV. V was trimmed by 2 bases and J by 8 bases, leaving 19 bases between them. The CDR3 bases are TGTGCCAGCAGCTTATTCCCTGGGGGAGCTCTCGATGAGCAGTTCTTC. It yields the protein CASSLFPGGALDEQFF.

This clonotype was picked up a small number of times. The genes are TRBV7-9 and TRBJ2-7; tentatively, D is TRBD1 (6 bases). The CDR3 consists of 14 residues. CDR1 and CDR2 (germline): SEHNR, FQNEAQ (reference sequence). V was clipped by 6 bases and J by 6 bases, with 18 bases between them. DNA for the CDR3: TGTGCCAGCAGACAAAAGTCGACAGGAAGCGAGCAGTACTTC. It yields the protein CASRQKSTGSEQYF.

The CDR3 DNA reads TGTGCCAGCAGCTTCGGCGGCGGGGGGAACGGGGAGCTGTTTTTT. Protein product: CASSFGGGGNGELFF. The rearrangement links TRBV7-3 to TRBJ2-2, with 8 bases identical to TRBD2. With V trimmed by 3 bases and J by 7 bases, 7 bases remained unmatched. The CDR3 runs to 15 residues. Germline lookup yields CDR1 SGHTA and CDR2 FQGTGA.

The rearrangement uses TRBV4-1 and TRBJ2-7; tentatively, D is TRBD1 (5 bases). CDR1 is MGHRA, CDR2 YSYEKL, per germline. Between the trimmed V and J ends, which lost 3 bases and 2 bases, there was a span of 14 bases. The CDR3 covers 15 residues. This chain's CDR3 is CASSQSGHETYEQYF. The CDR3 DNA reads as TGCGCCAGCAGCCAGTCAGGACACGAGACCTACGAGCAGTACTTC.